This entry lists 32 T cell receptor beta chains sequenced from one sample in a study of blood T cell repertoires in COVID-19. TCRdb keeps only in-frame clones here, not all; method: immunoSEQ multiplex PCR. The sample holds 310,000 or so clones, about 86% seen once. Sequenced material: peripheral blood. The receptor set was obtained from a woman between 45 and 60 years old with acute or convalescent COVID-19.

The chain links TRBV6-4 to TRBJ2-7, with 10 bases lining up with TRBD2. This CDR3 comprises 16 residues. The junction had 3 bases not matched to a gene; V was cut back by 0 bases and J by 1 base. Germline loops: CDR1 MRHNA, CDR2 SNTAGT. The CDR3 coding sequence is TGTGCCAGCAGTGACTCGGAGCGGGAGGGTTCCTACGAGCAGTACTTC. It codes for CASSDSEREGSYEQYF.

This chain links TRBV3-1 (or the pseudogene TRBV3-2) with TRBJ1-1; D is uncertain. CDR1 is LGHDT, CDR2 YNNKEL, per germline (reference sequence). V was trimmed by 4 bases and J by 5 bases, leaving 11 bases between them. This CDR3 contains 13 residues. CDR3 sequence: CASSPGSRTEAFF. The CDR3 DNA is TGTGCCAGCAGCCCCGGGTCGCGGACTGAAGCTTTCTTT.

V and J are TRBV4-2 and TRBJ2-1; D possibly corresponds to TRBD2 (6 bases). The V and J ends lost 3 bases and 5 bases respectively, with 14 bases between them. This CDR3 contains 15 residues. In germline, CDR1 is LGHNA, CDR2 YNFKEQ. The CDR3 reads CASSHDGTFDNEQFF. The DNA of the CDR3 is TGTGCCAGCAGCCATGATGGGACTTTTGACAATGAGCAGTTCTTC.

Only one count was recorded for this clone. The rearrangement links TRBV7-9 to TRBJ2-5, with 10 bases that match TRBD2. The CDR3 is 16 residues long. V was pared by 5 bases and J by 5 bases, with 11 bases of the junction left unmatched. Germline V lookup: CDR1 SEHNR, CDR2 FQNEAQ (reference sequence). The CDR3 protein is CASSPSGLAGVETQYF. The CDR3 bases are TGTGCCAGCAGCCCCTCCGGCCTAGCGGGAGTGGAGACCCAGTACTTC.

The chain combines TRBV14 with TRBJ2-7; 7 bases are shared with TRBD1. Germline V gives CDR1 SGHDN, CDR2 FVKESK. This CDR3 region has 15 residues. V lost 1 base and J lost 7; bases outside the gene matches: 10. The CDR3 bases are TGTGCCAGCAGCCAAGGGAAGGGGGCGATTGGGGAGCAGTACTTC. Translation gives CASSQGKGAIGEQYF.

This chain connects TRBV7-2 to TRBJ1-1; TRBD1 matches at 7 bases. Germline V lookup: CDR1 SGHTA, CDR2 FQGNSA. The CDR3 runs to 15 residues. Trimming removed 4 bases from V and 6 bases from J; junction bases left unmatched: 11. The CDR3 sequence: CASSSLTGRVAEAFF. CDR3 DNA sequence: TGTGCCAGCAGCTCCTTGACAGGGCGGGTGGCTGAAGCTTTCTTT. Full variable domain (missing parts from reference TRBV7-2 and TRBJ1-1): GAGVSQSPSNKVTEKGKDVELRCDPISGHTALYWYRQSLGQGLEFLIYFQGNSAPDKSGLPSDRFSAERTGGSVSTLTIQRTQQEDSAVYLCASSSLTGRVAEAFFGQGTRLTVV.

This rearrangement joins TRBV11-2 to TRBJ2-1; possibly TRBD2 for D (5 bases). This CDR3 is built from 11 residues. Germline CDR1 SGHAT, CDR2 FQNNGV. V was clipped by 4 bases and J by 8 bases, with 6 bases between them. The CDR3 is CASSSSYEQFF. The CDR3 DNA is TGTGCCAGCAGCTCTAGCTATGAGCAGTTCTTC.

The genes are TRBV6-5 and TRBJ1-1; TRBD1 is a possible D gene (5 bases). The CDR3 has 14 residues. Germline assignment: CDR1 MNHEY and CDR2 SVGAGI. Deletions cut 6 bases from V and 0 bases from J, with 11 bases between. The CDR3 nucleotides read TGTGCCAGCAGGCCCTCGACAGTGAACACTGAAGCTTTCTTT. Translation gives CASRPSTVNTEAFF.

J is TRBJ2-5 and V is TRBV27, with TRBD1 as a possible D gene (6 bases). CDR3 size: 14 residues. Germline assignment: CDR1 MNHEY and CDR2 SMNVEV (reference sequence). V was shortened by 3 bases and J by 4 bases, with 12 bases between the two germline ends. The CDR3 DNA reads as TGTGCCAGCAGTTTGACAGACAGGTCAGAGACCCAGTACTTC. It translates to CASSLTDRSETQYF.

V and J are TRBV11-1 and TRBJ2-2; maybe TRBD2 (5 bases). Germline CDR1 is SGHAT and CDR2 is FQDESV (reference sequence). The length of the CDR3 is 14 residues. Trimming left V 2 bases short and J 1 base short, with 5 bases between. CDR3 sequence reads: CASSLRGNTGELFF. CDR3 nucleotides: TGTGCCAGCAGCTTACGGGGGAACACCGGGGAGCTGTTTTTT.

The rearrangement joins TRBV23-1 to TRBJ2-7; 9 nucleotides agree with TRBD1. TRBV23-1 carries the ORF label, with uncertain function. The length of the CDR3 is 16 residues. Germline trimming cut 5 bases from V and 2 bases from J; bases unmatched to any gene: 10. In DNA form, the CDR3 reads TGCGCCAGCAGTTACCGGACAGGGGATAGGACCTACGAGCAGTACGTC. Translation: CASSYRTGDRTYEQYV.

This chain joins TRBV2 and TRBJ1-6; a possible D gene is TRBD1 (6 bases). The germline gives CDR1 SNHLY, CDR2 FYNNEI. V lost 6 bases, J lost 10 bases, and 22 bases lay in between. The CDR3 consists of 16 residues. For the CDR3, the DNA is TGTGCCAGCAGCCCCTCGACGACAGGCTTTGGGTCACCCCTCCACTTT. It encodes CASSPSTTGFGSPLHF.

The rearrangement joins TRBV7-9 to TRBJ2-2, with 8 bases that match TRBD2. V lost 0 bases to trimming and J lost 4 bases; unmatched junction nucleotides: 4. Germline V gene lookup returns CDR1 SEHNR and CDR2 FQNEAQ (reference sequence). CDR3 length equals 16 residues. Written as DNA, the CDR3 is TGTGCCAGCAGCTTAGCCGGGGGGGCCTTCACCGGGGAGCTGTTTTTT. Protein: CASSLAGGAFTGELFF.

The chain uses TRBV28 and TRBJ2-3; perhaps TRBD1 as D (5 bases). Trimming took off 4 bases at V and 2 bases at J, with 16 bases between the two ends. The germline CDR1 and CDR2 sequences are MDHEN and SYDVKM. CDR3 length equals 16 residues. CDR3 nucleotides: TGTGCCAGCAGTTCAACAGGCGTTCTACCCACAGATACGCAGTATTTT. Amino acid sequence: CASSSTGVLPTDTQYF.

V is TRBV19 and J is TRBJ1-2; D is unclear. Germline V gene data show CDR1 as LNHDA and CDR2 as SQIVND (reference sequence). V lost 4 bases, J lost 1 base, and 13 bases lay in between. The CDR3 consists of 15 residues. The CDR3 DNA is TGTGCCAGTAGTACCTCTAGGTCTTTTAACTATGGCTACACCTTC. It codes for CASSTSRSFNYGYTF.

The chain is built from TRBV18 and TRBJ2-3; 10 bases are shared with TRBD2. The trim removed 6 bases at V and 1 base at J, leaving 4 bases unmatched. Looked up from germline, CDR1 is KGHSH and CDR2 is LQKENI. CDR3 length equals 15 residues. CDR3 sequence: CASSPGTSGTDTQYF. In DNA, the CDR3 is TGTGCCAGCTCGCCCGGGACTAGCGGCACAGATACGCAGTATTTT.

This clone has a single count. The chain joins TRBV2 to TRBJ1-1, with D maybe TRBD1 (6 bases). CDR1 is SNHLY, CDR2 FYNNEI, per germline. Trimming left V 1 base short and J 0 bases short, with 15 bases between. The CDR3 sequence is 17 residues long. The CDR3: CASSEVRGQLMNTEAFF. CDR3 coding DNA: TGTGCCAGCAGTGAAGTAAGAGGACAGCTGATGAACACTGAAGCTTTCTTT.

The J gene is TRBJ2-7, the V gene TRBV27; the match to TRBD1 covers 8 bases. The CDR3 length is 14 residues. Germline trimming cut 3 bases from V and 0 bases from J; bases unmatched to any gene: 1. CDR1 is MNHEY, CDR2 SMNVEV, per germline (reference sequence). The CDR3 coding sequence is TGTGCCAGCAGTTTCGACAGGGGCTCCTACGAGCAGTACTTC. It translates to CASSFDRGSYEQYF.

The chain has TRBV7-3 and TRBJ2-5; D is perhaps TRBD2 (6 bases). Trimming removed 2 bases at V and 2 bases at J, with 15 bases between. Germline assignment: CDR1 SGHTA and CDR2 FQGTGA. The CDR3 is 16 amino acids. DNA for the CDR3: TGTGCCAGCAGCTTAGGGCGGGGTTGGGGGCAAGAGACCCAGTACTTC. Encoded protein: CASSLGRGWGQETQYF.

V gene TRBV27 combines with J gene TRBJ2-4; unclear D gene. The V and J ends lost 5 bases and 2 bases respectively, with 19 bases between them. Germline V gene lookup returns CDR1 MNHEY and CDR2 SMNVEV (reference sequence). The length of the CDR3 is 17 residues. CDR3 residues: CASSADPPGQPKNIQYF. The CDR3 DNA follows: TGTGCCAGCAGTGCCGACCCTCCTGGGCAGCCCAAAAACATTCAGTACTTC.

Turning to this clone: At the DNA level, this CDR3 is encoded by other sequences in the same sample as well. This chain joins TRBV7-2 and TRBJ2-5; 8 nucleotides agree with TRBD1. The germline CDR1 and CDR2 sequences are SGHTA and FQGNSA. The CDR3 runs to 14 residues. V was clipped by 4 bases and J by 5 bases; unmatched bases: 6. CDR3 in DNA: TGTGCCAGCAGCTACCAGGGGGCGGGGGAGACCCAGTACTTC. The encoded protein is CASSYQGAGETQYF.

The V gene is TRBV23-1, the J gene TRBJ2-5, with 8 bases that match TRBD2. TRBV23-1 is an ORF for which the function is uncertain. Trimming cost V 6 bases and J 4 bases; bases outside gene matches: 7. The CDR3 runs to 14 residues. The CDR3 nucleotides read TGCGCCAGCAGACCGCGGGGGGAGCCAGAGACCCAGTACTTC. Translation: CASRPRGEPETQYF.

V is TRBV4-1 and J is TRBJ1-5; 7 positions match TRBD1. V dropped 0 bases and J dropped 6; count of bases not matched to a gene: 5. The germline CDR1 and CDR2 sequences are MGHRA and YSYEKL. CDR3 length: 15 amino acids. CDR3 DNA: TGCGCCAGCAGCCAAGAGCGACAGGGCGCTCAGCCCCAGCATTTT. Amino acid sequence: CASSQERQGAQPQHF.

V and J are TRBV11-2 and TRBJ1-6, with a tentative D call TRBD1 (5 bases). The ends were cut back, 5 bases at V and 2 bases at J, with 10 bases in the middle. The germline V gene has CDR1 SGHAT and CDR2 FQNNGV. The CDR3 is 15 residues long. CDR3 amino acids: CASSPGTAYNSPLHF. The CDR3 nucleotides read TGTGCCAGCAGCCCCGGGACTGCCTATAATTCACCCCTCCACTTT.

J is TRBJ1-2 and V is TRBV6-5, with D perhaps TRBD1 (5 bases). The CDR3 has 12 amino acids. The V end was cut by 8 bases, the J end by 4 bases, with 11 bases between. Germline CDR1 MNHEY, CDR2 SVGAGI. The CDR3 region is CASYQGLYGYTF. The CDR3 bases are TGTGCCAGCTATCAGGGCCTCTATGGCTACACCTTC.

In this sample, this clone turned up once. The chain uses TRBV27 and TRBJ2-7; D uncertain. Trimming left V 5 bases short and J 5 bases short, with 13 bases between. Germline V gene lookup returns CDR1 MNHEY and CDR2 SMNVEV (reference sequence). The CDR3 is made up of 13 amino acids. CDR3 in amino acids: CASSPPRGHEQYF. Written as DNA, the CDR3 is TGTGCCAGCAGTCCCCCCCGTGGCCACGAGCAGTACTTC.

The chain employs TRBV7-9 and TRBJ1-1; 8 nucleotides agree with TRBD1. Germline CDR1 is SEHNR and CDR2 is FQNEAQ (reference sequence). The CDR3 has 13 amino acids. Losses at the gene ends were 11 bases for V and 3 bases for J; bases not matched to a gene: 8. CDR3 bases: TGTGCCGGGAACAGGGGGACGCACACTGAAGCTTTCTTT. This translates into CAGNRGTHTEAFF.

The gene calls are TRBV3-1 (or the pseudogene TRBV3-2) and TRBJ1-1; D possibly corresponds to TRBD1 (5 bases). This CDR3 comprises 19 residues. Deletions cut 1 base from V and 0 bases from J, with 21 bases between. Germline CDR1 is LGHDT and CDR2 is YNNKEL (reference sequence). The CDR3 DNA is TGTGCCAGCAGCCAAGTAGTAAGAGAACGGGGGTTCATGAACACTGAAGCTTTCTTT. Its translation is CASSQVVRERGFMNTEAFF.

This chain uses TRBV29-1 with TRBJ2-5; D is possibly TRBD2 (6 bases). CDR1 and CDR2 from the germline V gene are SQVTM and ANQGSEA. This CDR3 is 14 amino acids long. V was pared by 8 bases and J by 5 bases, with 21 bases between. The CDR3 nucleotides are TGCAGCTACTATGGCGGAGGGCAGGGCGAGACCCAGTACTTC. Residues: CSYYGGGQGETQYF.

V is TRBV20-1 and J is TRBJ1-3, with no clear D. The germline V gene encodes CDR1 DFQATT and CDR2 SNEGSKA (reference sequence). Trimming took 7 bases from V and 0 from J, leaving 4 bases between them. The CDR3 has 11 residues. In DNA form, the CDR3 reads TGCAGTGGCAGCTCTGGAAACACCATATATTTT. Residues: CSGSSGNTIYF.

V gene TRBV29-1 combines with J gene TRBJ2-7; 8 nucleotides line up with TRBD1. This CDR3 has 13 amino acids. J gave up 5 bases and V 3 bases, and 6 bases lay outside the gene matches. CDR1 is SQVTM, CDR2 ANQGSEA, per germline. This chain's CDR3 is CSVEGTGTNEQYF. CDR3 sequence (DNA): TGCAGCGTTGAGGGGACAGGAACGAACGAGCAGTACTTC.

The rearrangement links TRBV6-5 to TRBJ1-4; 7 bases align to TRBD1. The germline V gene has CDR1 MNHEY and CDR2 SVGAGI. There are 14 residues in the CDR3. V dropped 6 bases and J dropped 8; count of bases not matched to a gene: 9. The CDR3 DNA is TGTGCCAGCAGACAAACAGGGGCGCGGGAAAAACTGTTTTTT. Translated: CASRQTGAREKLFF.